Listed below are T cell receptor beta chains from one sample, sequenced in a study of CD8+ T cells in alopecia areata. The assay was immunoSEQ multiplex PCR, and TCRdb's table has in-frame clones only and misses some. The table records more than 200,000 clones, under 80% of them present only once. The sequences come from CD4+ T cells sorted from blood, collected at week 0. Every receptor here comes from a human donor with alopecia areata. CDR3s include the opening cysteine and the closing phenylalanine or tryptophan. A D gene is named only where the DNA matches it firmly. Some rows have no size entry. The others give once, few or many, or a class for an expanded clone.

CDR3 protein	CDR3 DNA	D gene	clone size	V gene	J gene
CASWGIGANYGYTF	TGTGCCTCGTGGGGGATCGGTGCTAACTATGGCTACACCTTC	.	.	TRBV27	TRBJ1-2
CASSLRDGLDSPLHF	TGTGCCAGCAGCCTCCGGGACGGATTGGATTCACCCCTCCACTTT	.	.	TRBV5-6	TRBJ1-6
CASSATGANVLTF	TGCGCCAGCAGTGCCACAGGGGCCAACGTCCTGACTTTC	.	.	TRBV10-2	TRBJ2-6
CASSEEPDTQYF	TGTGCCAGCAGTGAGGAGCCAGATACGCAGTATTTT	.	.	TRBV2	TRBJ2-3
CASSLSAGGHEQYF	TGTGCCAGCAGCTTATCGGCGGGGGGGCACGAGCAGTACTTC	TRBD2	.	TRBV7-8	TRBJ2-7
CAISKGQNYGYTF	TGTGCCATCAGTAAGGGACAGAACTATGGCTACACCTTC	TRBD1	.	TRBV10-3	TRBJ1-2
CASSELRAEQYF	TGTGCCAGCAGTGAGTTAAGGGCCGAGCAGTACTTC	.	.	TRBV25-1	TRBJ2-7
CAWSVRTWVEAFF	TGTGCCTGGAGTGTAAGGACGTGGGTTGAAGCTTTCTTT	.	.	TRBV30	TRBJ1-1
CASADRGNSPLHF	TGTGCCAGCGCTGACAGGGGCAATTCACCCCTCCACTTT	TRBD1	few	TRBV6-5	TRBJ1-6
CASTTPNNPTQYF	TGTGCCAGTACTACCCCGAACAACCCGACGCAGTATTTT	.	.	TRBV19	TRBJ2-3
CASTSSGGTGELFF	TGCGCCAGCACCTCCAGCGGGGGTACCGGGGAGCTGTTTTTT	TRBD2	.	TRBV5-1	TRBJ2-2